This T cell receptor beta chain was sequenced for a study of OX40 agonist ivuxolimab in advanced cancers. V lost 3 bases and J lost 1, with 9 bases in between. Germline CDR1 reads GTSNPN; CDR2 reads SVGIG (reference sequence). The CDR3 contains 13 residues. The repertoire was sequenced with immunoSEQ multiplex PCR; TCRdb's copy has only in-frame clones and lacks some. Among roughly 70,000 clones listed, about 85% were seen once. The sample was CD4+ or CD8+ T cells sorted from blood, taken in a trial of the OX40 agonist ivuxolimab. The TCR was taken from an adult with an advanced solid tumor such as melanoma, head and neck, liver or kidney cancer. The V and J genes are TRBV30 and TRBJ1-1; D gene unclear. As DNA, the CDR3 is TGTGCCTGGAGCGAGGGAGAGAACACTGAAGCTTTCTTT. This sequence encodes CAWSEGENTEAFF.